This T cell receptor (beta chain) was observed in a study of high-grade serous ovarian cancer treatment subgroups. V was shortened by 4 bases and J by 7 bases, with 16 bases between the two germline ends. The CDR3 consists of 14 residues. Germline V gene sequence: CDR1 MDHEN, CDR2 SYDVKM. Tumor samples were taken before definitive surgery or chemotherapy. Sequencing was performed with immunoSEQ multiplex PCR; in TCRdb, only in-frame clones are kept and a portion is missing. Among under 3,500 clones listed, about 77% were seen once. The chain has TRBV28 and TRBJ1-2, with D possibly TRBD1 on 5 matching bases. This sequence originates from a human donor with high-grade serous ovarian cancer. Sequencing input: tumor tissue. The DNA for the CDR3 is TGTGCCAGCAGTTCGGGACCCGTGATCACTGGCTACACCTTC. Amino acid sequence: CASSSGPVITGYTF.